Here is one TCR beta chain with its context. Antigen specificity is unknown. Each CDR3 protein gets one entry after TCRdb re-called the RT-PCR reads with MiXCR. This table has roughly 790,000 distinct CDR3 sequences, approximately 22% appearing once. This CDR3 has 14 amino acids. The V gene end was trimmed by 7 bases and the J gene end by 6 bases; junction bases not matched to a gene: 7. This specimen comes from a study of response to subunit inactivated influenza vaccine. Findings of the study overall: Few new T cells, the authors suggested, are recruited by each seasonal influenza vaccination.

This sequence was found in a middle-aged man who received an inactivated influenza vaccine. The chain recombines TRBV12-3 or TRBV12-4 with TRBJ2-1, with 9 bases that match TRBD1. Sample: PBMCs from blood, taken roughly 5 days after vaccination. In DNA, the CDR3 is TGTGCCAGCAACGCCGGGACAGGGAGCAATGAGCAGTTCTTC. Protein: CASNAGTGSNEQFF.